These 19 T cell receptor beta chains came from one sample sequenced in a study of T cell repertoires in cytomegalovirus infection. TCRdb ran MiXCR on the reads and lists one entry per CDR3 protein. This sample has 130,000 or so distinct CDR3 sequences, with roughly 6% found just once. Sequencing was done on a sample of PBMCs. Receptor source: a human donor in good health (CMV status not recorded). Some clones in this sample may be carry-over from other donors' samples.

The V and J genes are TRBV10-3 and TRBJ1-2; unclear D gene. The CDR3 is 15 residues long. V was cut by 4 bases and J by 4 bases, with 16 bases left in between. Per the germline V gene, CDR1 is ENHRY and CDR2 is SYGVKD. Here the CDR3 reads CAISVDPDGLYGYTF. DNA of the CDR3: TGTGCCATCAGTGTGGACCCGGACGGACTCTATGGCTACACCTTC.

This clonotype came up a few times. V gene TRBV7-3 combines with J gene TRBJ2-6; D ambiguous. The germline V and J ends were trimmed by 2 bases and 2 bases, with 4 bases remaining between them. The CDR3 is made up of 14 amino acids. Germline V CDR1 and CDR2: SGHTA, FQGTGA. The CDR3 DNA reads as TGTGCCAGCAGCTTATCCCCTGGGGCCAACGTCCTGACTTTC. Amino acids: CASSLSPGANVLTF. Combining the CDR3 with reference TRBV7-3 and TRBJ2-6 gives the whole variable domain GAGVSQTPSNKVTEKGKYVELRCDPISGHTALYWYRQSLGQGPEFLIYFQGTGAADDSGLPNDRFFAVRPEGSVSTLKIQRTERGDSAVYLCASSLSPGANVLTFGAGSRLTVL.

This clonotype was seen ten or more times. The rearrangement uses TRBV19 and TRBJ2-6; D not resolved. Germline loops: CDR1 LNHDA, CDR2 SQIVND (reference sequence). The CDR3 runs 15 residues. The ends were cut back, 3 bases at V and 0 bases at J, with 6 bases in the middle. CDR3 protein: CASSIGHSGANVLTF. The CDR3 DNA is TGTGCCAGTAGTATTGGTCACTCTGGGGCCAACGTCCTGACTTTC.

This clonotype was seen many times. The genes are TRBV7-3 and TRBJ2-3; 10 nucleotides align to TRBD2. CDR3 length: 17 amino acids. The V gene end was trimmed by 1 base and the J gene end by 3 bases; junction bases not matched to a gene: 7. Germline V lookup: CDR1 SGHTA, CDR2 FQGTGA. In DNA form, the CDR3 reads TGTGCCAGCAGCTTAAGACTAGCGGGCGGAATAACAGATACGCAGTATTTT. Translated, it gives CASSLRLAGGITDTQYF. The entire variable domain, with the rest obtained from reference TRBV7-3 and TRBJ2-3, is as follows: GAGVSQTPSNKVTEKGKYVELRCDPISGHTALYWYRQSLGQGPEFLIYFQGTGAADDSGLPNDRFFAVRPEGSVSTLKIQRTERGDSAVYLCASSLRLAGGITDTQYFGPGTRLTVL.

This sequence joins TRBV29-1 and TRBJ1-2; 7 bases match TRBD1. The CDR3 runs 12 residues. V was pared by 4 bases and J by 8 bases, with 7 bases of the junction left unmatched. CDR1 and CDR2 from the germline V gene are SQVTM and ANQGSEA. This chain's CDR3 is CSVGVTGKGYTF. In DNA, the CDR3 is TGCAGCGTTGGAGTGACAGGGAAAGGCTACACCTTC.

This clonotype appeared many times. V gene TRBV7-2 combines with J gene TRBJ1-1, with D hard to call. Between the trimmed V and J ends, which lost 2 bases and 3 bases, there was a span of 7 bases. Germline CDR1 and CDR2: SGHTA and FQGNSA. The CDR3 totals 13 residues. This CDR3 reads CASSLFRDTEAFF. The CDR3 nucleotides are TGTGCCAGCAGCTTATTCCGTGACACTGAAGCTTTCTTT.

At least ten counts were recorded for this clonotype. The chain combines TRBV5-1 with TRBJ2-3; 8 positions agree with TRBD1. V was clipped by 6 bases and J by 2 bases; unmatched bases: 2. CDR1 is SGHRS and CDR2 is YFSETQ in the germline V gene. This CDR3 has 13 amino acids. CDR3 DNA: TGCGCCAGCACGACAGGGGCCACAGATACGCAGTATTTT. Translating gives CASTTGATDTQYF.

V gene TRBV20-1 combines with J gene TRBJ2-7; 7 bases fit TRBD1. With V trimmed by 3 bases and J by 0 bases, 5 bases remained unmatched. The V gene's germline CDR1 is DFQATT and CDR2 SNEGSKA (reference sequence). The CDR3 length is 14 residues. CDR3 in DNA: TGCAGTGCTAGTCGACAGGGAATCTCCTACGAGCAGTACTTC. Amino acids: CSASRQGISYEQYF.

DNA of the CDR3: TGTGCCAGCAGTCAACCGGGACAGCAGCAGTATTTT. It encodes CASSQPGQQQYF. The genes are TRBV6-2 or TRBV6-3 and TRBJ2-3; 7 nucleotides align to TRBD1. The trim removed 5 bases at V and 11 bases at J, leaving 7 bases unmatched. CDR3 length: 12 amino acids. Germline lookup yields CDR1 MNHEY and CDR2 SVGEGT.

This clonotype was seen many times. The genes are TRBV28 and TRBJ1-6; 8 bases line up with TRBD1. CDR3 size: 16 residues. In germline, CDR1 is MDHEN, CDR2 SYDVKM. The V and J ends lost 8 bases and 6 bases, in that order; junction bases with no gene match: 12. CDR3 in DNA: TGTGCCAGCGCTCCTCCAGGGGGCGATCGTAATTCACCCCTCCACTTT. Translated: CASAPPGGDRNSPLHF.

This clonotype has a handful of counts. The CDR3 loop reads CASSLPGLPPNQPQHF. The CDR3 DNA follows: TGTGCCAGTAGTCTACCAGGGTTGCCCCCAAATCAGCCCCAGCATTTT. V and J are TRBV19 and TRBJ1-5; perhaps TRBD1 as D (5 bases). The CDR3 runs to 16 residues. The V gene's germline CDR1 is LNHDA and CDR2 SQIVND (reference sequence). V shed 5 bases and J shed 4 bases, with 18 bases lying between them. Full variable domain (missing parts from reference TRBV19 and TRBJ1-5): DGGITQSPKYLFRKEGQNVTLSCEQNLNHDAMYWYRQDPGQGLRLIYYSQIVNDFQKGDIAEGYSVSREKKESFPLTVTSAQKNPTAFYLCASSLPGLPPNQPQHFGDGTRLSIL.

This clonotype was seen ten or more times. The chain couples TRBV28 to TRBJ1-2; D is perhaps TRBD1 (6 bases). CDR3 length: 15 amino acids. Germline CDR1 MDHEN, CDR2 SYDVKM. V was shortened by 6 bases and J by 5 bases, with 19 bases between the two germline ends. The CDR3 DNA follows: TGTGCCAGCAGACCCCGACAGGACCTCCTATATGGCTACACCTTC. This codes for CASRPRQDLLYGYTF.

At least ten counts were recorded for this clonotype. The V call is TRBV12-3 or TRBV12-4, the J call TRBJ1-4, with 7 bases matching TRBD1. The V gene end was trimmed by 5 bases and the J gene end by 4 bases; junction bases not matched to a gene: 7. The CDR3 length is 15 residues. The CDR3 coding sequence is TGTGCCAGCAGTCCGCGGGACAGTCATAATGAAAAACTGTTTTTT. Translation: CASSPRDSHNEKLFF.

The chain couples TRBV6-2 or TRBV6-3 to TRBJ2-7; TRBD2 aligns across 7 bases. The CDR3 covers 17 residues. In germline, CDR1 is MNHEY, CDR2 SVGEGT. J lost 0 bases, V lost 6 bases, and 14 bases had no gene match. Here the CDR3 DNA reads TGTGCCAGCAGCCGGGACTACCTCCTCTCTAGCTCCTACGAGCAGTACTTC. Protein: CASSRDYLLSSSYEQYF.

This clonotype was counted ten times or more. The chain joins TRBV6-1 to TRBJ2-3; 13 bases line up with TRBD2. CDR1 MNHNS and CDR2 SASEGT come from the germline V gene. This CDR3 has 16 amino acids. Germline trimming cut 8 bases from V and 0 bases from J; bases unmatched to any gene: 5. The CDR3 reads CASGRTSGGSTDTQYF. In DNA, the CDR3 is TGTGCCAGCGGTCGGACTAGCGGGGGTAGCACAGATACGCAGTATTTT.

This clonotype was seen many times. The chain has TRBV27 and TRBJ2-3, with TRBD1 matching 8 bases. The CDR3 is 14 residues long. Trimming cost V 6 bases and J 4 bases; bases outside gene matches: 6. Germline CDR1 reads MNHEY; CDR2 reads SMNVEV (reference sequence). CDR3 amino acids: CASSWTGTPDTQYF. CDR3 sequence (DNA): TGTGCCAGCAGCTGGACAGGGACCCCAGATACGCAGTATTTT.

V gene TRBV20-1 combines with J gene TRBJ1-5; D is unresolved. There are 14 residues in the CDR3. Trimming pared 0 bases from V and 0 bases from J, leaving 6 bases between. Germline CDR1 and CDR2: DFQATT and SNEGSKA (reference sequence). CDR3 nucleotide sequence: TGCAGTGCTAGAGATACGGTTAGCAATCAGCCCCAGCATTTT. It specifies CSARDTVSNQPQHF.

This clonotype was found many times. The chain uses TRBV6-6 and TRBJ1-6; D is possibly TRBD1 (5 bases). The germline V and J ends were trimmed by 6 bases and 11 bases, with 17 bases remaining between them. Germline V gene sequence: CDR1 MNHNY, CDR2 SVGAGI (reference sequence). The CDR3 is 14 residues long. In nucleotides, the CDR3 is TGTGCCAGCAGCCCCGGACCGGCGGGGGCACCCCTCCACTTT. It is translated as CASSPGPAGAPLHF.

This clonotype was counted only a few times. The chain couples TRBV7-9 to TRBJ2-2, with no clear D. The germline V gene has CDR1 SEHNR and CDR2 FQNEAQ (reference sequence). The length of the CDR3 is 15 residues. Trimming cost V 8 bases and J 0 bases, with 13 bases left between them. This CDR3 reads CASGYLISNTGELFF. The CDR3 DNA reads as TGTGCCAGCGGTTATTTGATATCGAACACCGGGGAGCTGTTTTTT.